Below, 10 T cell receptor beta chains from the same sample are listed, as sequenced in a study of blood T cells in healthy people across ages. A J-beta primer mix and a sample-barcoded 5' primer were used in a second PCR of roughly 6 to 11 cycles. MiXCR was run by TCRdb on the 5' RACE reads, yielding one entry per CDR3 protein. The sample yields roughly 1.5 million distinct CDR3 sequences, about 45% seen once. The specimen was blood. Receptor source: a woman under 30 in good health.

V and J are TRBV7-9 and TRBJ2-5; no clear D gene. Trimming left V 5 bases short and J 2 bases short, with 9 bases between. Germline CDR1 reads SEHNR; CDR2 reads FQNEAQ (reference sequence). This CDR3 has 13 amino acids. CDR3 in DNA: TGTGCCAGCAGCGAACAGAGTCAAGAGACCCAGTACTTC. Translation gives CASSEQSQETQYF.

The chain has TRBV4-1 and TRBJ1-2; 9 nucleotides line up with TRBD1. Trimming took 1 base from V and 3 from J; bases not matched to a gene: 6. Germline V gene lookup returns CDR1 MGHRA and CDR2 YSYEKL. This CDR3 region has 16 residues. CDR3 bases: TGCGCCAGCAGCCAAGGGGGGACAGGGTGGTACTATGGCTACACCTTC. This gives the protein CASSQGGTGWYYGYTF.

This clonotype has ten or more counts. This chain connects TRBV20-1 to TRBJ2-5; 8 nucleotides line up with TRBD2. V was clipped by 3 bases and J by 1 base; unmatched bases: 7. The CDR3 extends over 15 amino acids. Germline values: CDR1 DFQATT, CDR2 SNEGSKA (reference sequence). The CDR3 sequence: CSASHRAGAQETQYF. Written as DNA, the CDR3 is TGCAGTGCTAGCCATCGAGCGGGGGCCCAAGAGACCCAGTACTTC.

The gene calls are TRBV7-6 and TRBJ2-1, with D maybe TRBD1 (6 bases). Trimming removed 5 bases at V and 9 bases at J, with 17 bases between. Germline V gene lookup returns CDR1 SGHVS and CDR2 FNYEAQ. The CDR3 has 14 residues. CDR3 bases: TGTGCCAGCAGCCTTTTGCAGGGGCGCAGTGAGCAGTTCTTC. It yields the protein CASSLLQGRSEQFF.

V usage is TRBV4-1 and J usage is TRBJ2-7; tentatively, D is TRBD1 (6 bases). The V gene's germline CDR1 is MGHRA and CDR2 YSYEKL. The ends were cut back, 1 base at V and 3 bases at J, with 19 bases in the middle. The CDR3 consists of 17 residues. The CDR3 region is CASSQVITGKGHYEQYF. For the CDR3, the DNA is TGCGCCAGCAGCCAAGTTATTACAGGGAAGGGCCACTACGAGCAGTACTTC.

This clonotype was counted a few times. J is TRBJ1-2 and V is TRBV20-1; TRBD1 aligns across 8 bases. The germline CDR1 and CDR2 sequences are DFQATT and SNEGSKA (reference sequence). CDR3 length equals 13 residues. Germline trimming cut 6 bases from V and 7 bases from J; bases unmatched to any gene: 10. CDR3 sequence reads: CSASSNRGSGYTF. DNA for the CDR3: TGCAGTGCCTCTAGTAACAGGGGGTCTGGCTACACCTTC.

This sequence joins TRBV18 and TRBJ1-1; no firm D call. V lost 1 base and J lost 0, with 15 bases in between. Germline V lookup: CDR1 KGHSH, CDR2 LQKENI. The CDR3 sequence is 17 residues long. The CDR3 DNA sequence: TGTGCCAGCTCACCACTTTCGCCCAATGGGGTGAACACTGAAGCTTTCTTT. Amino acid sequence: CASSPLSPNGVNTEAFF.

This clonotype showed up just a few times. The J gene is TRBJ2-5, the V gene TRBV11-2; D is unclear. The germline gives CDR1 SGHAT, CDR2 FQNNGV. V was pared by 1 base and J by 9 bases, with 12 bases between. The CDR3 totals 13 residues. CDR3 bases: TGTGCCAGCAGCTTAGCCCCCCAGGCGGCCCAGTACTTC. It is translated as CASSLAPQAAQYF.

The chain links TRBV21-1 to TRBJ2-7; the table names TRBD2, a call not compared with the DNA. TRBV21-1 is a documented pseudogene. The CDR3 totals 17 residues. CDR3 amino acids: CASSASDYRTGTYEQYF. CDR3 bases: TGTGCCAGCAGCGCGAGTGACTATAGGACGGGCACCTACGAGCAGTACTTC.

This clonotype appeared a few times. The rearrangement links TRBV20-1 to TRBJ2-1, with 11 bases fitting TRBD1. The CDR3 has 18 amino acids. The V and J ends lost 4 bases and 4 bases, in that order; junction bases with no gene match: 15. CDR1 is DFQATT and CDR2 is SNEGSKA in the germline V gene (reference sequence). CDR3 bases: TGCAGTGCTATGGGGGGGCGGACAGGGGGCAATTATTACAATGAGCAGTTCTTC. It yields the protein CSAMGGRTGGNYYNEQFF.